The rows below give T cell receptor beta chains drawn from one sample of a study of CD8 T cells in ankylosing spondylitis. TCRdb used MiXCR to reprocess the 5' RACE reads, holding one entry per CDR3 protein. The data hold around 770,000 distinct CDR3 sequences, with about 12% observed a single time. The sample was blood, either unsorted or a sorted T cell fraction (not recorded which). The receptors come from a male donor with ankylosing spondylitis. CDR3s include the opening cysteine and the closing phenylalanine or tryptophan. A D gene is named only where the DNA matches it firmly. The size of a clone is reported for some rows only, either as once, few or many, or as a class for expanded clones.

D: TRBD1
J: TRBJ2-1
size: few
V: TRBV5-1
CDR3: CASSLGQGRGNEQFF
DNA: TGCGCCAGCAGCTTGGGACAGGGTAGGGGGAATGAGCAGTTCTTC

D: -
J: TRBJ2-3
size: few
V: TRBV20-1
CDR3: CSASWDTTGDTQYF
DNA: TGCAGTGCTAGCTGGGACACTACAGGAGATACGCAGTATTTT

D: -
J: TRBJ2-7
size: many
V: TRBV5-1
CDR3: CASNPDGSYEQYF
DNA: TGCGCCAGCAACCCGGACGGGTCCTACGAGCAGTACTTC

D: -
J: TRBJ2-5
size: -
V: TRBV5-6
CDR3: CASTQVSGTQYF
DNA: TGTGCCAGCACCCAAGTCAGTGGGACCCAGTACTTC

D: -
J: TRBJ1-2
size: many
V: TRBV20-1
CDR3: CSARAGKSSYGYTF
DNA: TGCAGTGCTAGAGCGGGAAAGAGTAGCTATGGCTACACCTTC

D: -
J: TRBJ2-1
size: few
V: TRBV5-1
CDR3: CASSLGDSLGNEQFF
DNA: TGCGCCAGCAGCTTGGGGGACTCCCTAGGGAATGAGCAGTTCTTC

D: -
J: TRBJ2-2
size: -
V: TRBV5-4
CDR3: CASSLAGGSNTGELFF
DNA: TGTGCCAGCAGCTTGGCGGGGGGCAGTAACACCGGGGAGCTGTTTTTT

D: TRBD2
J: TRBJ2-5
size: -
V: TRBV18
CDR3: CASSPSEGGETQYF
DNA: TGTGCCAGCTCACCGTCAGAGGGAGGGGAGACCCAGTACTTC

D: -
J: TRBJ2-5
size: few
V: TRBV4-3
CDR3: CASSQLGHQETQYF
DNA: TGCGCCAGCAGCCAACTTGGACACCAAGAGACCCAGTACTTC

D: TRBD1
J: TRBJ2-4
size: -
V: TRBV6-1
CDR3: CASVRGQVQNIQYF
DNA: TGTGCCAGCGTGAGGGGACAGGTCCAAAACATTCAGTACTTC

D: -
J: TRBJ2-1
size: -
V: TRBV7-3
CDR3: CASSPDLRAYNEQFF
DNA: TGTGCCAGCAGCCCGGACCTCCGGGCCTACAATGAGCAGTTCTTC

D: -
J: TRBJ2-5
size: -
V: TRBV20-1
CDR3: CSASWSGLYQETQYF
DNA: TGCAGTGCTAGTTGGAGCGGGCTATACCAAGAGACCCAGTACTTC

D: TRBD2
J: TRBJ2-3
size: -
V: TRBV6-1
CDR3: CASRDRTSANTDTQYF
DNA: TGTGCCAGCAGGGATCGGACTAGCGCCAACACAGATACGCAGTATTTT

D: TRBD2
J: TRBJ2-7
size: -
V: TRBV29-1
CDR3: CSVELAGARYEQYF
DNA: TGCAGCGTTGAATTAGCGGGGGCCCGATACGAGCAGTACTTC

D: TRBD2
J: TRBJ2-7
size: -
V: TRBV2
CDR3: CADRLAGVHEQYF
DNA: TGTGCCGACCGACTAGCGGGAGTCCACGAGCAGTACTTC

D: -
J: TRBJ2-4
size: few
V: TRBV12-3/TRBV12-4
CDR3: CASRARVVKNIQYF
DNA: TGTGCCAGCAGAGCCAGGGTTGTCAAAAACATTCAGTACTTC